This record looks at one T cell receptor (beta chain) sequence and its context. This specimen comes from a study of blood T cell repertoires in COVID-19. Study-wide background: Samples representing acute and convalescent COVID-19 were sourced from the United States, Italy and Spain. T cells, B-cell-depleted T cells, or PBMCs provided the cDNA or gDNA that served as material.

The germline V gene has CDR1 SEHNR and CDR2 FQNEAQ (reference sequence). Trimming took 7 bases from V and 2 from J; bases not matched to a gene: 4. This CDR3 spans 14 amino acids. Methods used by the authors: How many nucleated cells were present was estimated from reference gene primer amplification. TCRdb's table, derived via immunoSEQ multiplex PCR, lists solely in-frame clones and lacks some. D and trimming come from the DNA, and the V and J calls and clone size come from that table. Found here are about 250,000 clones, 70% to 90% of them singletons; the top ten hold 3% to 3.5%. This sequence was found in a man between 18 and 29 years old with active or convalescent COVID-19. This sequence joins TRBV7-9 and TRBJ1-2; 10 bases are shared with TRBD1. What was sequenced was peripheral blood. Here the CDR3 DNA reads TGTGCCAGCACCCTGGGACAGGGGAACTATGGCTACACCTTC. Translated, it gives CASTLGQGNYGYTF. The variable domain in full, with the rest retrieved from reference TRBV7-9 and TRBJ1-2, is DTGVSQNPRHKITKRGQNVTFRCDPISEHNRLYWYRQTLGQGPEFLTYFQNEAQLEKSRLLSDRFSAERPKGSFSTLEIQRTEQGDSAMYLCASTLGQGNYGYTFGSGTRLTVV.